These T cell receptor beta chains were read from a single sample in a study of T cell responses to AZD1222 COVID-19 vaccine. The protocol was immunoSEQ multiplex PCR, while the TCRdb copy is restricted to in-frame clones and leaves out a portion. The sample shows some 130,000 clones, roughly 88% of them seen only once. Specimen: peripheral blood, collected on day 0 of AZD1222 vaccination. The receptors were gathered from an adult in good health. Both conserved end residues are part of each CDR3.

V gene: TRBV2
CDR3 protein: CASTPSGGYEQYF

V gene: TRBV19
CDR3 protein: CASSIERGDYGYTF

V gene: TRBV27
CDR3 protein: CASSTQAERVYEQYF

V gene: TRBV11-2
CDR3 protein: CASSFSTGGTAFF

V gene: TRBV18
CDR3 protein: CASSPTSGGETQYF

V gene: TRBV25-1
CDR3 protein: CASSESGTGNSPLHF

V gene: TRBV19
CDR3 protein: CASSMGDNYGYTF

V gene: TRBV20-1
CDR3 protein: CSASRGPTGNTIYF

V gene: TRBV5-1
CDR3 protein: CASSLEGSWGTTDTQYF

V gene: TRBV18
CDR3 protein: CASSPRQGALNSGNTIYF

V gene: TRBV3-1/TRBV3-2
CDR3 protein: CASSQAAPQVLYGYTF

V gene: TRBV7-8
CDR3 protein: CASSSARDRGASPLHF

V gene: TRBV7-9
CDR3 protein: CASSFPQPGNEKLFF

V gene: TRBV6-5
CDR3 protein: CASSYDRDRGYGYTF

V gene: TRBV9
CDR3 protein: CASSVAPAQDGYTF

V gene: TRBV4-1
CDR3 protein: CASSQERGYTGELFF

V gene: TRBV19
CDR3 protein: CASSFTGTIPNSPLHF

V gene: TRBV2
CDR3 protein: CASSEGRDTF

V gene: TRBV2
CDR3 protein: CASSEGQETQYF

V gene: TRBV6-5
CDR3 protein: CASRRTGANTEAFF

V gene: TRBV18
CDR3 protein: CASSPSGGRANEQFF

V gene: TRBV28
CDR3 protein: CASSLGQFLYNEQFF

V gene: TRBV9
CDR3 protein: CASSVGAGAHEQYF

V gene: TRBV7-2
CDR3 protein: CASSLDLGRRAGELFF

V gene: TRBV10-3
CDR3 protein: CAISESVQFSGNTIYF

V gene: TRBV7-6
CDR3 protein: CASSGGILGSDTQYF

V gene: TRBV5-1
CDR3 protein: CASSLTGDGNQPQHF

V gene: TRBV2
CDR3 protein: CASSVSGRGETQYF

V gene: TRBV7-2
CDR3 protein: CASSLSREGAVNSPLHF

V gene: TRBV2
CDR3 protein: CATRAQGTSYEQYF

V gene: TRBV20-1
CDR3 protein: CSAGEETRGGGTYGYTF

V gene: TRBV10-3
CDR3 protein: CAISETGTSGTSTDTQYF

V gene: TRBV7-2
CDR3 protein: CASSLDGGPLYEQYF

V gene: TRBV6-2/TRBV6-3
CDR3 protein: CASSYYELAGGSGANVLTF

V gene: TRBV5-1
CDR3 protein: CASSSLTGEQSEKLFF

V gene: TRBV7-9
CDR3 protein: CASSSTEAGEKLFF

V gene: TRBV3-1/TRBV3-2
CDR3 protein: CASSQDTQAPREQYF